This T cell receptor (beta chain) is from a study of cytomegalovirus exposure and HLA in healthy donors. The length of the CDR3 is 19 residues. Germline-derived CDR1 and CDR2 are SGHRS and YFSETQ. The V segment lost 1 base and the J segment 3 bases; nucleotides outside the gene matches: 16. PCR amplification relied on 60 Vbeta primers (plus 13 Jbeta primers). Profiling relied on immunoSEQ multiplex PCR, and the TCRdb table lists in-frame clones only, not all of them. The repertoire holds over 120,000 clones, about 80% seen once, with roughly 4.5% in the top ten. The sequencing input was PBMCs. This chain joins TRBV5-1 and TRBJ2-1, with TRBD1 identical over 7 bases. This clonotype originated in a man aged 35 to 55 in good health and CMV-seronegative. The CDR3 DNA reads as TGCGCCAGCAGCTTGCAAACGTGGGACAGATTGGGGTACTACAATGAGCAGTTCTTC. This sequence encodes CASSLQTWDRLGYYNEQFF.